This passage covers 16 T cell receptor beta chains from one sample sequenced in a study of control samples from healthy donors and cancer patients. Data came from immunoSEQ multiplex PCR; TCRdb stores just in-frame clones and leaves some out. Among about 160,000 clones listed, around 96% were seen once. Sequenced: blood. The receptors stem from a woman aged 25 to 39 in good health.

The genes are TRBV3-1 (or the pseudogene TRBV3-2) and TRBJ1-4; D is unclear. V lost 3 bases and J lost 0, with 5 bases in between. The CDR3 contains 14 residues. Germline V lookup: CDR1 LGHDT, CDR2 YNNKEL (reference sequence). For the CDR3, the DNA is TGTGCCAGCAGCCAGCAGCCAACTAATGAAAAACTGTTTTTT. Encoded protein: CASSQQPTNEKLFF.

The V gene is TRBV5-1, the J gene TRBJ2-7; D gene uncertain. CDR3 length equals 11 residues. Trimming took 5 bases from V and 2 from J, leaving 5 bases between them. Germline CDR1 reads SGHRS; CDR2 reads YFSETQ. The CDR3 DNA reads as TGCGCCAGCAGGAAAACCTACGAGCAGTACTTC. Translated, it gives CASRKTYEQYF. The variable domain in full, with the rest retrieved from reference TRBV5-1 and TRBJ2-7, is KAGVTQTPRYLIKTRGQQVTLSCSPISGHRSVSWYQQTPGQGLQFLFEYFSETQRNKGNFPGRFSGRQFSNSRSEMNVSTLELGDSALYLCASRKTYEQYFGPGTRLTVT.

CDR3 in DNA: TGTGCCAGCAGGCCTTACCTCCTACCGAATCAGCCCCAGCATTTT. This sequence encodes CASRPYLLPNQPQHF. This rearrangement joins TRBV2 to TRBJ1-5; no reliable D call. This CDR3 has 15 residues. V was trimmed by 6 bases and J by 4 bases, leaving 16 bases between them. Looked up from germline, CDR1 is SNHLY and CDR2 is FYNNEI. Together with reference TRBV2 and TRBJ1-5, the CDR3 gives the full variable domain: EPEVTQTPSHQVTQMGQEVILRCVPISNHLYFYWYRQILGQKVEFLVSFYNNEISEKSEIFDDQFSVERPDGSNFTLKIRSTKLEDSAMYFCASRPYLLPNQPQHFGDGTRLSIL.

This CDR3 is CASRQNTEPQHF. As DNA, the CDR3 is TGTGCCAGCAGGCAAAACACGGAACCCCAGCATTTT. This chain joins TRBV28 and TRBJ1-5; D unclear. The CDR3 consists of 12 residues. Germline-derived CDR1 and CDR2 are MDHEN and SYDVKM. Deletions cut 6 bases from V and 10 bases from J, with 13 bases between. Together with reference TRBV28 and TRBJ1-5, the CDR3 gives the full variable domain: DVKVTQSSRYLVKRTGEKVFLECVQDMDHENMFWYRQDPGLGLRLIYFSYDVKMKEKGDIPEGYSVSREKKERFSLILESASTNQTSMYLCASRQNTEPQHFGDGTRLSIL.

V gene TRBV5-1 combines with J gene TRBJ1-6, with D tentatively TRBD1 (5 bases). V lost 0 bases to trimming and J lost 4 bases, with 8 bases between them. Germline CDR1 SGHRS, CDR2 YFSETQ. This CDR3 comprises 15 residues. This CDR3 reads CASSLAGEYNSPLHF. Written as DNA, the CDR3 is TGCGCCAGCAGCTTGGCGGGGGAGTATAATTCACCCCTCCACTTT.

The CDR3: CASRLQGTDTDTQYF. The DNA of the CDR3 is TGTGCCAGCAGGCTACAGGGGACCGACACAGATACGCAGTATTTT. The V call is TRBV27, the J call TRBJ2-3, with 7 nucleotides matching TRBD1. There are 15 residues in the CDR3. Germline assignment: CDR1 MNHEY and CDR2 SMNVEV (reference sequence). After removal of 6 bases from V and 2 bases from J, the junction contained 8 bases not matched to a gene.

The gene calls are TRBV2 and TRBJ1-6; the D gene is possibly TRBD1 (6 bases). Germline V lookup: CDR1 SNHLY, CDR2 FYNNEI. Deletions cut 7 bases from V and 8 bases from J, with 12 bases between. This CDR3 is built from 13 residues. The CDR3 region is CASKPGEDSPLHF. The CDR3 DNA follows: TGTGCCAGCAAGCCAGGGGAAGATTCACCCCTCCACTTT.

This clone is medium-sized (0.01 to 0.1%). V gene TRBV5-4 combines with J gene TRBJ2-2; possible D gene TRBD2, 6 bases. The CDR3 is 17 residues long. V lost 4 bases and J 0 bases, leaving 16 bases between the germline ends. From germline, CDR1 is SGHNT and CDR2 YYREEE (reference sequence). The CDR3: CASSLGVAETNTGELFF. CDR3 DNA sequence: TGTGCCAGCAGCCTGGGGGTAGCGGAGACGAACACCGGGGAGCTGTTTTTT.

The chain has TRBV7-9 and TRBJ2-7, with 9 bases fitting TRBD1. Trimming cost V 4 bases and J 3 bases; bases outside gene matches: 7. The CDR3 runs to 15 residues. Per the germline V gene, CDR1 is SEHNR and CDR2 is FQNEAQ (reference sequence). The CDR3 loop is CASSYSGTGSYEQYF. The CDR3, as DNA: TGTGCCAGCAGCTACTCCGGGACAGGGAGCTACGAGCAGTACTTC. The variable domain in full, completed from reference TRBV7-9 and TRBJ2-7, reads DTGVSQNPRHKITKRGQNVTFRCDPISEHNRLYWYRQTLGQGPEFLTYFQNEAQLEKSRLLSDRFSAERPKGSFSTLEIQRTEQGDSAMYLCASSYSGTGSYEQYFGPGTRLTVT.

The rearrangement links TRBV14 to TRBJ1-4, with a tentative D call TRBD1 (6 bases). Trimming took 4 bases from V and 8 from J, leaving 14 bases between them. Germline CDR1 and CDR2: SGHDN and FVKESK. This CDR3 contains 14 residues. CDR3 sequence reads: CASSRAGGAEKLFF. CDR3 coding DNA: TGTGCCAGCAGCCGCGCCGGGGGCGCGGAAAAACTGTTTTTT.

The rearrangement uses TRBV11-1 and TRBJ2-1; D is ambiguous. The CDR3 is 11 amino acids. Trimming stripped 5 bases from V and 7 bases from J, with 6 bases between. Germline V CDR1 and CDR2: SGHAT, FQDESV (reference sequence). The CDR3 bases are TGTGCCAGCAGCCAAGTTAATGAGCAGTTCTTC. Translated: CASSQVNEQFF.

The J gene is TRBJ1-2, the V gene TRBV2, with D uncertain. The CDR3 extends over 13 amino acids. Germline CDR1 reads SNHLY; CDR2 reads FYNNEI. Trimming left V 8 bases short and J 4 bases short, with 14 bases between. The CDR3 sequence: CASRYQIGYGYTF. In DNA, the CDR3 is TGTGCCAGCCGTTACCAGATAGGCTATGGCTACACCTTC.

The chain recombines TRBV18 with TRBJ1-5; D remains ambiguous. The CDR3 totals 14 residues. In germline, CDR1 is KGHSH, CDR2 LQKENI. Trimming took off 4 bases at V and 0 bases at J, with 7 bases between the two ends. The CDR3 DNA sequence: TGTGCCAGCTCACTAGAGGCTAGCAATCAGCCCCAGCATTTT. It encodes CASSLEASNQPQHF.

The CDR3 spells CASSPGTDSSYEQYF. For the CDR3, the DNA is TGTGCCAGCAGCCCTGGGACGGACAGCTCCTACGAGCAGTACTTC. The chain has TRBV28 and TRBJ2-7; tentative D call: TRBD1 (6 bases). This CDR3 has 15 residues. From germline, CDR1 is MDHEN and CDR2 SYDVKM. The germline V and J ends were trimmed by 6 bases and 0 bases, with 15 bases remaining between them.

This clone was counted a few times. J is TRBJ2-1 and V is TRBV28; 9 bases are shared with TRBD1. The CDR3 spans 15 residues. CDR1 and CDR2 (germline): MDHEN, SYDVKM. Trimming removed 5 bases from V and 5 bases from J; junction bases left unmatched: 7. CDR3 nucleotide sequence: TGTGCCAGCAGTGACGGGACAGGGTATCACAATGAGCAGTTCTTC. Amino acids: CASSDGTGYHNEQFF.

This sequence joins TRBV6-5 and TRBJ1-1; 8 nucleotides agree with TRBD1. J was trimmed by 11 bases and V by 7 bases; bases with no gene match: 6. The germline V gene has CDR1 MNHEY and CDR2 SVGAGI. The CDR3 is 11 amino acids. Here the CDR3 reads CASKWDRFAFF. In nucleotides, the CDR3 is TGTGCCAGCAAGTGGGACAGGTTCGCTTTCTTT.